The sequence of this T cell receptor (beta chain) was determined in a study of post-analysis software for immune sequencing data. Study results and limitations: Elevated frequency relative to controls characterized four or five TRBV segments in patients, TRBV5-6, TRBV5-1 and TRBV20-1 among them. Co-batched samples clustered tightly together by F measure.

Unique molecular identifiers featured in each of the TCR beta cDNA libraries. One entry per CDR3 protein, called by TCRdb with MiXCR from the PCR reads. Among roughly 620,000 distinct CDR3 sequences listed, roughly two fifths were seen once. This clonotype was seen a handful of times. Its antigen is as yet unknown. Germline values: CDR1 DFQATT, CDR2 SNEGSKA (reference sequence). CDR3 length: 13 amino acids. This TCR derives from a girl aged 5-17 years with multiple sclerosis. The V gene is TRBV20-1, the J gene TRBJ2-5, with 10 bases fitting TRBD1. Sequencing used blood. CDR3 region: CSPRQGAGEEQYF. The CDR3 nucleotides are TGCAGCCCAAGACAGGGGGCTGGAGAAGAGCAGTACTTC.